This T cell receptor beta chain is drawn from a study of response to subunit inactivated influenza vaccine. In TCRdb, the RT-PCR reads were re-called with MiXCR into one record per CDR3 protein. The table records under 550,000 distinct CDR3 sequences, less than 8% of them present only once. This clonotype came up many times. The target antigen is unknown. CDR1 and CDR2 (germline): DFQATT, SNEGSKA (reference sequence). The CDR3 covers 15 residues. The junction had 11 bases not matched to a gene; V was cut back by 2 bases and J by 5 bases. General observations from the study: Authors proposed each seasonal influenza vaccination draws in few new T cells.

The sample consisted of PBMCs from blood, taken approximately 25 months after vaccination. V gene TRBV20-1 combines with J gene TRBJ2-5; 7 bases line up with TRBD2. This receptor was taken from a man in his fifties or sixties who received an inactivated influenza vaccine. DNA for the CDR3: TGCAGTGCTAGAATTTTCGGCGGGAGTGAGGAGACCCAGTACTTC. Protein sequence: CSARIFGGSEETQYF.